The 6 T cell receptor beta chains listed next were all sequenced from one sample in a study of blood T cell repertoires in COVID-19. The assay was immunoSEQ multiplex PCR, and TCRdb's table has in-frame clones only and misses some. Of about 90,000 clones listed, 86% were seen once; the top ten hold 1.2%. Material for sequencing was peripheral blood. The receptors here all came from a man older than 75 with active or convalescent COVID-19.

This chain connects TRBV18 to TRBJ2-2, with 8 bases aligning to TRBD1. Germline-derived CDR1 and CDR2 are KGHSH and LQKENI. This CDR3 contains 16 residues. The V segment lost 2 bases and the J segment 2 bases; nucleotides outside the gene matches: 4. CDR3: CASSPDRGYNTGELFF. The CDR3 DNA reads as TGTGCCAGCTCACCAGACAGGGGATATAACACCGGGGAGCTGTTTTTT.

This clone was detected only once. The chain is built from TRBV5-1 and TRBJ1-2, with D unresolved. The length of the CDR3 is 14 residues. V was trimmed by 5 bases and J by 3 bases, leaving 14 bases between them. Germline loops: CDR1 SGHRS, CDR2 YFSETQ. This CDR3 reads CASRINPEDYGYTF. The DNA for the CDR3 is TGCGCCAGCAGGATTAACCCCGAGGACTATGGCTACACCTTC.

This chain links TRBV11-3 with TRBJ2-1, with a possible D match to TRBD2 (6 bases). V gave up 5 bases and J gave up 4 bases, with 15 bases separating them. The CDR3 spans 15 residues. Germline V gene sequence: CDR1 SGHNT, CDR2 YENEEA. The CDR3 loop is CASSPRASAYNEQFF. The CDR3 region has the DNA TGTGCCAGCAGCCCGCGGGCTAGCGCTTACAATGAGCAGTTCTTC.

The chain links TRBV5-4 to TRBJ1-1, with D perhaps TRBD1 (5 bases). The CDR3 runs to 14 residues. V lost 5 bases and J 4 bases, leaving 15 bases between the germline ends. Germline V gene sequence: CDR1 SGHNT, CDR2 YYREEE (reference sequence). CDR3 coding DNA: TGTGCCAGCAGATATGACCGGGGGGTCACTGAAGCTTTCTTT. Translation gives CASRYDRGVTEAFF.

In nucleotides, the CDR3 is TGTGCCAGCAGTGCCCCTTATCGGGACAGCAATGAGCAGTTCTTC. Translated, it gives CASSAPYRDSNEQFF. This chain links TRBV28 with TRBJ2-1; 7 positions agree with TRBD1. The V gene end was trimmed by 5 bases and the J gene end by 6 bases; junction bases not matched to a gene: 10. The germline V gene has CDR1 MDHEN and CDR2 SYDVKM. This CDR3 is 15 amino acids long.

This CDR3 is CASSLGTRGLNTGELFF. CDR3 sequence (DNA): TGTGCCAGCTCGCTTGGGACTAGAGGCTTGAACACCGGGGAGCTGTTTTTT. The chain couples TRBV18 to TRBJ2-2; the match to TRBD2 covers 8 bases. The CDR3 extends over 17 amino acids. Germline V gives CDR1 KGHSH, CDR2 LQKENI. The trim removed 6 bases at V and 1 base at J, leaving 10 bases unmatched. Full variable domain (outside the CDR3, taken from reference TRBV18 and TRBJ2-2): NAGVMQNPRHLVRRRGQEARLRCSPMKGHSHVYWYRQLPEEGLKFMVYLQKENIIDESGMPKERFSAEFPKEGPSILRIQQVVRGDSAAYFCASSLGTRGLNTGELFFGEGSRLTVL.